These 27 T cell receptor beta chains originate from one sample sequenced in a study of shared clonotypes between healthy human individuals (dated by TCRdb to the early 2020s). Receptor amplification or capture employed the immunoSEQ multiplex PCR assay. Not all clones reach the TCRdb copy of this immuneACCESS table, which keeps in-frame sequences only. Checked studies attribute under half of the gap to unresolved V genes and leave the rest unexplained. This sample has over a million clones in its table, and approximately 80% of those were observed once. Approximately 0.56% of the sample comes from the top ten. Specimen: memory CD4+ T cells from PBMCs. Interpreted using the paper, the cell subset or site label stands for: CD45RA-negative fraction. Receptor source: a man younger than 30 in good health. Some clones in this sample may be carry-over from other donors' samples.

The DNA of the CDR3 is TGTGCCAGCAGCTTAGCCGTGGGGGCAGATACGCAGTATTTT. Translation gives CASSLAVGADTQYF. The rearrangement joins TRBV7-8 to TRBJ2-3, with D tentatively TRBD1 or TRBD2 (5 bases each). The V end lost 0 bases, the J end lost 4 bases, and 8 bases lay between the germline ends. Germline CDR1 SGHVS, CDR2 FQNEAQ. The CDR3 contains 14 residues. Supplemented by reference TRBV7-8 and TRBJ2-3, the full variable domain reads GAGVSQSPRYKVAKRGQDVALRCDPISGHVSLFWYQQALGQGPEFLTYFQNEAQLDKSGLPSDRFFAERPEGSVSTLKIQRTQQEDSAVYLCASSLAVGADTQYFGPGTRLTVL.

The chain combines TRBV7-9 with TRBJ2-1; no firm D call. This CDR3 comprises 16 residues. Germline lookup yields CDR1 SEHNR and CDR2 FQNEAQ (reference sequence). The V end was cut by 1 base, the J end by 3 bases, with 13 bases between. The CDR3, as DNA: TGTGCCAGCAGCTTAGGGGCCGGGCTAAACTACAATGAGCAGTTCTTC. Translation gives CASSLGAGLNYNEQFF.

In its sample, this clone was seen a few times. The chain links TRBV27 to TRBJ1-2; 8 positions agree with TRBD1. V was clipped by 4 bases and J by 5 bases; unmatched bases: 9. CDR1 and CDR2 from the germline V gene are MNHEY and SMNVEV (reference sequence). CDR3 length: 15 residues. The CDR3 reads CASSSVQGAGYGYTF. In DNA, the CDR3 is TGTGCCAGCAGTTCAGTCCAGGGGGCAGGGTATGGCTACACCTTC.

In its sample, this clone was seen a few times. The chain recombines TRBV5-1 with TRBJ2-3; D is uncertain. V was clipped by 2 bases and J by 4 bases, with 8 bases between them. Germline V CDR1 and CDR2: SGHRS, YFSETQ. This CDR3 comprises 13 residues. Here the CDR3 DNA reads TGCGCCAGCAGCTTTGATTCCTCAGATACGCAGTATTTT. Protein product: CASSFDSSDTQYF. Full variable domain (outside the CDR3, taken from reference TRBV5-1 and TRBJ2-3): KAGVTQTPRYLIKTRGQQVTLSCSPISGHRSVSWYQQTPGQGLQFLFEYFSETQRNKGNFPGRFSGRQFSNSRSEMNVSTLELGDSALYLCASSFDSSDTQYFGPGTRLTVL.

The chain employs TRBV7-3 and TRBJ2-3; 7 bases are shared with TRBD2. CDR1 and CDR2 (germline): SGHTA, FQGTGA. The CDR3 consists of 15 residues. J lost 0 bases, V lost 3 bases, and 3 bases had no gene match. The CDR3 protein is CASSLRLASTDTQYF. DNA of the CDR3: TGTGCCAGCAGCTTGAGACTAGCTAGCACAGATACGCAGTATTTT.

This chain joins TRBV2 and TRBJ1-2; 9 nucleotides agree with TRBD1. V lost 7 bases, J lost 7 bases, and 10 bases stayed unmatched. The CDR3 spans 14 residues. Germline V gene data show CDR1 as SNHLY and CDR2 as FYNNEI. The CDR3 reads CASKLDRGLRGYTF. CDR3 DNA sequence: TGTGCCAGCAAACTGGACAGGGGCTTGCGTGGCTACACCTTC.

This clone was observed a single time. The rearrangement joins TRBV5-1 to TRBJ1-1; D is possibly TRBD1 (6 bases). V was pared by 0 bases and J by 5 bases, with 8 bases between. The germline CDR1 and CDR2 sequences are SGHRS and YFSETQ. This CDR3 is 13 amino acids long. The CDR3 sequence: CASSLAGQTEAFF. The CDR3 region has the DNA TGCGCCAGCAGCTTGGCCGGACAGACTGAAGCTTTCTTT.

The chain carries TRBV10-3 and TRBJ1-5; 9 bases match TRBD1. In germline, CDR1 is ENHRY, CDR2 SYGVKD. CDR3 length equals 16 residues. The V gene end was trimmed by 2 bases and the J gene end by 1 base; junction bases not matched to a gene: 3. The CDR3 bases are TGTGCCATCAGTGAGCATGGACAGGGGAGCAATCAGCCCCAGCATTTT. Amino acids: CAISEHGQGSNQPQHF.

The chain couples TRBV28 to TRBJ2-2; the D gene could be TRBD1 or TRBD2 (6 bases each). Germline V gene lookup returns CDR1 MDHEN and CDR2 SYDVKM. The V gene lost 5 bases and the J gene lost 0 bases, with 19 bases spanning the gap. The CDR3 has 18 amino acids. As DNA, the CDR3 is TGTGCCAGCAGTCCCCCGGGGGCCGGCGGGACGAACACCGGGGAGCTGTTTTTT. Its protein is CASSPPGAGGTNTGELFF.

The gene calls are TRBV18 and TRBJ2-7; TRBD2 might be the D (6 bases). CDR3 length equals 14 residues. V lost 5 bases to trimming and J lost 2 bases, with 13 bases between them. Germline-derived CDR1 and CDR2 are KGHSH and LQKENI. For the CDR3, the DNA is TGTGCCAGCTCAGCCGCGGGGAGCCCCTACGAGCAGTACTTC. Amino acids: CASSAAGSPYEQYF.

The sample holds one count of this clone. The J gene is TRBJ2-5, the V gene TRBV28; D not resolved. The CDR3 extends over 12 amino acids. V was clipped by 10 bases and J by 5 bases, with 14 bases between them. Germline V gene data show CDR1 as MDHEN and CDR2 as SYDVKM. CDR3 sequence (DNA): TGTGCCACCAAGGGTAATGGGGAGACCCAGTACTTC. Its translation is CATKGNGETQYF.

The chain employs TRBV19 and TRBJ1-2, with D possibly being TRBD1 (6 bases). From germline, CDR1 is LNHDA and CDR2 SQIVND (reference sequence). The ends were cut back, 8 bases at V and 5 bases at J, with 15 bases in the middle. The CDR3 sequence is 13 residues long. The CDR3 reads CASGTGFGYGYTF. DNA for the CDR3: TGTGCCAGTGGAACAGGGTTTGGGTATGGCTACACCTTC. Together with reference TRBV19 and TRBJ1-2, the CDR3 gives the full variable domain: DGGITQSPKYLFRKEGQNVTLSCEQNLNHDAMYWYRQDPGQGLRLIYYSQIVNDFQKGDIAEGYSVSREKKESFPLTVTSAQKNPTAFYLCASGTGFGYGYTFGSGTRLTVV.

The rearrangement links TRBV7-3 to TRBJ2-5; D is perhaps TRBD1 or TRBD2 (5 bases each). Germline CDR1 is SGHTA and CDR2 is FQGTGA. The CDR3 spans 15 residues. The germline V and J ends were trimmed by 3 bases and 2 bases, with 13 bases remaining between them. The CDR3 region is CASSLVGTVQETQYF. CDR3 coding DNA: TGTGCCAGCAGCTTGGTCGGGACGGTACAAGAGACCCAGTACTTC.

This chain joins TRBV29-1 and TRBJ2-7, with TRBD1 identical over 8 bases. The CDR3 length is 16 residues. Germline V gene data show CDR1 as SQVTM and CDR2 as ANQGSEA. The ends lost 2 bases at V and 5 bases at J; junction bases unmatched: 14. CDR3 residues: CSVELNFPDRANEQYF. CDR3 in DNA: TGCAGCGTTGAACTAAATTTCCCGGACAGGGCCAACGAGCAGTACTTC.

The chain couples TRBV7-2 to TRBJ2-3; 8 positions agree with TRBD2. V lost 7 bases to trimming and J lost 1 base; unmatched junction nucleotides: 4. Germline CDR1 SGHTA, CDR2 FQGNSA. This CDR3 has 14 amino acids. The CDR3 loop reads CASNLLAGTDTQYF. Here the CDR3 DNA reads TGTGCCAGCAACCTACTAGCGGGCACAGATACGCAGTATTTT.

The chain couples TRBV25-1 to TRBJ1-5; D not certain. Germline CDR1 is MGHDK and CDR2 is SYGVNS. This CDR3 region has 15 residues. Between the trimmed V and J ends, which lost 1 base and 2 bases, there was a span of 9 bases. The CDR3 region is CASSESGSGNQPQHF. The CDR3 coding sequence is TGTGCCAGCAGTGAATCTGGGTCGGGCAATCAGCCCCAGCATTTT.

V and J are TRBV5-6 and TRBJ2-1, with a tentative D call TRBD2 (5 bases). The germline CDR1 and CDR2 sequences are SGHDT and YYEEEE. With 0 bases removed from V and 4 bases from J, the gap between germline ends came to 11 bases. This CDR3 comprises 15 residues. CDR3 protein: CASSLESPGYNEQFF. The DNA of the CDR3 is TGTGCCAGCAGCTTGGAAAGCCCGGGGTACAATGAGCAGTTCTTC.

This clone was observed a few times. The CDR3 here is CASSLGTVTDTQYF. The CDR3 nucleotides read TGTGCCAGCAGCTTAGGGACAGTCACAGATACGCAGTATTTT. The V and J genes are TRBV11-3 and TRBJ2-3; D is perhaps TRBD1 (6 bases). The CDR3 totals 14 residues. Trimming cost V 1 base and J 2 bases, with 7 bases left between them. Germline values: CDR1 SGHNT, CDR2 YENEEA.

The chain joins TRBV4-2 to TRBJ2-3; no clear D. Germline loops: CDR1 LGHNA, CDR2 YNFKEQ. This CDR3 region has 15 residues. V gave up 4 bases and J gave up 1 base, with 12 bases separating them. CDR3: CASSPSLTGTDTQYF. The CDR3 DNA sequence: TGTGCCAGCAGCCCTTCTTTGACCGGCACAGATACGCAGTATTTT.

CDR3 loop: CASSLGRWTGELFF. The CDR3 region has the DNA TGCGCCAGCAGCTTGGGGAGGTGGACCGGGGAGCTGTTTTTT. The chain carries TRBV5-1 and TRBJ2-2, with a tentative D call TRBD2 (5 bases). This CDR3 is 14 amino acids long. The germline CDR1 and CDR2 sequences are SGHRS and YFSETQ. Trimming took off 0 bases at V and 5 bases at J, with 8 bases between the two ends. Combining the CDR3 with reference TRBV5-1 and TRBJ2-2 gives the whole variable domain KAGVTQTPRYLIKTRGQQVTLSCSPISGHRSVSWYQQTPGQGLQFLFEYFSETQRNKGNFPGRFSGRQFSNSRSEMNVSTLELGDSALYLCASSLGRWTGELFFGEGSRLTVL.

This clone was counted only a few times. The J gene is TRBJ2-5, the V gene TRBV7-9; 9 positions agree with TRBD2. Germline V gives CDR1 SEHNR, CDR2 FQNEAQ (reference sequence). Trimming removed 8 bases from V and 2 bases from J; junction bases left unmatched: 12. This CDR3 spans 16 amino acids. This chain's CDR3 is CASYRRLAGLQETQYF. The CDR3 DNA sequence: TGTGCCAGCTACCGTCGGCTAGCGGGATTACAAGAGACCCAGTACTTC. Variable domain in full (rest from reference TRBV7-9 and TRBJ2-5): DTGVSQNPRHKITKRGQNVTFRCDPISEHNRLYWYRQTLGQGPEFLTYFQNEAQLEKSRLLSDRFSAERPKGSFSTLEIQRTEQGDSAMYLCASYRRLAGLQETQYFGPGTRLLVL.

In DNA, the CDR3 is TGTGCCATCAGTGCGCAACGGACTAGTGGGTACGAGCAGTACTTC. Its protein product is CAISAQRTSGYEQYF. The V and J genes are TRBV10-3 and TRBJ2-7; 7 bases line up with TRBD2. The V gene's germline CDR1 is ENHRY and CDR2 SYGVKD. This CDR3 region has 15 residues. The V and J ends lost 4 bases and 4 bases, in that order; junction bases with no gene match: 10.

This clone was picked up a small number of times. The rearrangement uses TRBV11-2 and TRBJ1-5; TRBD1 matches at 8 bases. The V segment lost 5 bases and the J segment 1 base; nucleotides outside the gene matches: 4. The CDR3 loop spans 15 amino acids. Germline CDR1 and CDR2: SGHAT and FQNNGV. CDR3 DNA sequence: TGTGCCAGCAGCCAGGGGGCTGGGAGCAATCAGCCCCAGCATTTT. Its protein is CASSQGAGSNQPQHF.

Written as DNA, the CDR3 is TGTGCCAGCAGTTTATTCGGAGTTGGCAGGGGGAACATTCAGTACTTC. It encodes CASSLFGVGRGNIQYF. The rearrangement links TRBV28 to TRBJ2-4; 7 bases agree with TRBD1. This CDR3 contains 16 residues. Germline-derived CDR1 and CDR2 are MDHEN and SYDVKM. The junction had 10 bases not matched to a gene; V was cut back by 1 base and J by 7 bases. Filled out from reference TRBV28 and TRBJ2-4, the complete variable domain reads DVKVTQSSRYLVKRTGEKVFLECVQDMDHENMFWYRQDPGLGLRLIYFSYDVKMKEKGDIPEGYSVSREKKERFSLILESASTNQTSMYLCASSLFGVGRGNIQYFGAGTRLSVL.

The chain uses TRBV18 and TRBJ2-1; D perhaps matches TRBD2 (5 bases). Germline CDR1 and CDR2: KGHSH and LQKENI. V was shortened by 4 bases and J by 2 bases, with 12 bases between the two germline ends. This CDR3 has 15 residues. Here the CDR3 reads CASSRIREPYNEQFF. As DNA, the CDR3 is TGTGCCAGCTCACGCATACGGGAACCCTACAATGAGCAGTTCTTC.

This clone was seen a few times. The J gene is TRBJ1-3, the V gene TRBV28; the D is unclear. The length of the CDR3 is 14 residues. CDR1 and CDR2 (germline): MDHEN, SYDVKM. The ends were cut back, 5 bases at V and 2 bases at J, with 10 bases in the middle. This CDR3 is CASSSQGPGNTIYF. The CDR3 bases are TGTGCCAGCAGTAGCCAAGGACCTGGAAACACCATATATTTT.

The gene calls are TRBV14 and TRBJ2-7; D is unresolved. The CDR3 has 14 residues. Germline assignment: CDR1 SGHDN and CDR2 FVKESK. V was cut by 3 bases and J by 2 bases, with 11 bases left in between. The CDR3 coding sequence is TGTGCCAGCAGCCACCCAATGAACCCCTACGAGCAGTACTTC. Translation: CASSHPMNPYEQYF.